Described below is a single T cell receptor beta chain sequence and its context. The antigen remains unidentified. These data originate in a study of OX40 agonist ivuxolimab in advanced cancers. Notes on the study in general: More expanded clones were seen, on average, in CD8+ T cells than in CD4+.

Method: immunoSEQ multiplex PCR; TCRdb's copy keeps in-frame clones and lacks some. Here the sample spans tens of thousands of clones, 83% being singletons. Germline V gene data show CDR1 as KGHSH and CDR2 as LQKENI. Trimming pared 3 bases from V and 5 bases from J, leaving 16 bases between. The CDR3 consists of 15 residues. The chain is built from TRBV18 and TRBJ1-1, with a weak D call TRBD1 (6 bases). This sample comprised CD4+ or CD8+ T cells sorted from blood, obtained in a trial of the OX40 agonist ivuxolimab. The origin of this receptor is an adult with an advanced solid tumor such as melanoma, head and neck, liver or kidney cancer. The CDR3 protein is CASSPLAGELTEAFF. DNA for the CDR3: TGTGCCAGCTCACCCCTCGCAGGGGAATTGACTGAAGCTTTCTTT. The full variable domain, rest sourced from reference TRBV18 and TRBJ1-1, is NAGVMQNPRHLVRRRGQEARLRCSPMKGHSHVYWYRQLPEEGLKFMVYLQKENIIDESGMPKERFSAEFPKEGPSILRIQQVVRGDSAAYFCASSPLAGELTEAFFGQGTRLTVV.